This T cell receptor beta chain is from a study of T cell repertoires in cytomegalovirus infection. TCRdb redid the calling of the reads with MiXCR, one entry per CDR3 protein. The sample comprises 200,000 or so distinct CDR3 sequences, 28% of which are singletons, and approximately 30% rests with the top ten. This clonotype was picked up a small number of times. The antigen is unknown. General observations from the study: HLA-C-restricted CMV-specific TCR beta clonotypes prevailed in the ex vivo response.

Germline CDR1 SGHDT, CDR2 YYEEEE. The CDR3 consists of 13 residues. Deletions cut 5 bases from V and 7 bases from J, with 15 bases between. The chain carries TRBV5-6 and TRBJ1-1, with D perhaps TRBD1 (5 bases). Specimen: PBMCs. The clonotype originates from a human donor in good health (CMV status not recorded). Some clones in this sample may be carry-over from other donors' samples. CDR3 in DNA: TGTGCCAGCAGATACGGATCCGGGGGTGAAGCTTTCTTT. It specifies CASRYGSGGEAFF. The variable domain in full, completed from reference TRBV5-6 and TRBJ1-1, reads DAGVTQSPTHLIKTRGQQVTLRCSPKSGHDTVSWYQQALGQGPQFIFQYYEEEERQRGNFPDRFSGHQFPNYSSELNVNALLLGDSALYLCASRYGSGGEAFFGQGTRLTVV.